The T cell receptor (beta chain) described here comes from a study of Graves' ophthalmopathy and Graves' hyperthyroidism. Turning to the study itself: Investigators collected peripheral blood at initial diagnosis, before any treatment was given.

CDR3 length: 17 residues. From germline, CDR1 is LNHNV and CDR2 YYDKDF (reference sequence). V lost 0 bases and J lost 2; bases outside the gene matches: 6. Findings and caveats of the study: Blood also harbored most expanded thyroid clonotypes above 0.001 frequency.

Amplified TCR beta CDR3 regions were obtained using RNA transcripts as template. An initial RT-PCR round employing HTBI primers preceded a second-round multiplex PCR. TCRdb analysed the multiplex PCR reads with MiXCR anew, one entry per CDR3 protein. In the table there are fewer than 350,000 distinct CDR3 sequences, 15% to 20% of which are singletons. This clonotype was found many times. As yet, its antigen is unknown. Sequenced material: peripheral blood. The chain carries TRBV15 and TRBJ2-5, with 10 nucleotides matching TRBD2. The sequence was collected from an adult man with Graves' ophthalmopathy. The CDR3 reads CATSRDYQAGGQETQYF. In nucleotides, the CDR3 is TGTGCCACCAGCAGAGATTATCAAGCGGGGGGGCAAGAGACCCAGTACTTC.